These 27 T cell receptor beta chains share one sample of origin, sequenced in a study of control samples from healthy donors and cancer patients. The data were produced by immunoSEQ multiplex PCR, yet TCRdb's version contains in-frame clones alone and is incomplete. The repertoire table contains about 190,000 clones. The source material was blood. These receptors were obtained from a woman aged 25 to 45 in good health.

This chain joins TRBV12-3 or TRBV12-4 and TRBJ1-5; D is undetermined. This CDR3 comprises 13 residues. Trimming took off 3 bases at V and 7 bases at J, with 10 bases between the two ends. The CDR3 DNA reads TGTGCCAGCAGTTTTGTTAACAAGCAGCCCCAGCATTTT. Translated, it gives CASSFVNKQPQHF.

This chain connects TRBV18 to TRBJ2-7; 10 bases match TRBD1. This CDR3 has 15 amino acids. Per germline, CDR1 KGHSH and CDR2 LQKENI. The V gene end was trimmed by 3 bases and the J gene end by 3 bases; junction bases not matched to a gene: 5. CDR3 amino acids: CASSPSGTGVYEQYF. CDR3 nucleotide sequence: TGTGCCAGCTCACCTTCCGGGACAGGGGTCTACGAGCAGTACTTC.

CDR3 bases: TGTGCCAGCAGCAAATATAACCGGAAATGGACTAGCGGGGGGGCCTACACAGATACGCAGTATTTT. It translates to CASSKYNRKWTSGGAYTDTQYF. This chain joins TRBV21-1 and TRBJ2-3; the table gives TRBD2 as D, unverified against the DNA. TRBV21-1 is a recognized pseudogene. CDR3 length: 22 amino acids.

This rearrangement joins TRBV3-1 (or the pseudogene TRBV3-2) to TRBJ1-6; no clear D. Germline lookup yields CDR1 LGHDT and CDR2 YNNKEL (reference sequence). This CDR3 comprises 15 residues. Trimming stripped 3 bases from V and 8 bases from J, with 14 bases between. CDR3 coding DNA: TGTGCCAGCAGCCATTTTGAGGGAGCGTATTCACCCCTCCACTTT. This sequence encodes CASSHFEGAYSPLHF.

The chain has TRBV5-1 and TRBJ1-2; TRBD1 agrees at 11 bases. Germline-derived CDR1 and CDR2 are SGHRS and YFSETQ. Unmatched junction bases numbered 7, after V lost 4 bases and J lost 8 bases. This CDR3 has 14 amino acids. CDR3 coding DNA: TGCGCCAGCAGCCTAGGACAGGGGGCGGAGGGCTACACCTTC. Translated, it gives CASSLGQGAEGYTF.

This chain uses TRBV18 with TRBJ2-7; 9 bases fit TRBD1. With V trimmed by 3 bases and J by 6 bases, 6 bases remained unmatched. Germline V gene lookup returns CDR1 KGHSH and CDR2 LQKENI. The CDR3 is made up of 14 amino acids. The DNA of the CDR3 is TGTGCCAGCTCACCGTCCGGGACAGGGCCCGAGCAGTACTTC. This codes for CASSPSGTGPEQYF.

The chain uses TRBV6-1 and TRBJ2-2, with D uncertain. V was trimmed by 2 bases and J by 7 bases, leaving 14 bases between them. The CDR3 has 15 amino acids. The germline V gene has CDR1 MNHNS and CDR2 SASEGT. The CDR3 DNA reads as TGTGCCAGCAGTGAATCTGATTATCGTAACGGGGAGCTGTTTTTT. Its protein product is CASSESDYRNGELFF.

This sequence joins TRBV2 and TRBJ2-3, with unresolved D. There are 16 residues in the CDR3. The germline CDR1 and CDR2 sequences are SNHLY and FYNNEI. With 4 bases removed from V and 2 bases from J, the gap between germline ends came to 16 bases. CDR3 residues: CASSGSSFYSTDTQYF. DNA for the CDR3: TGTGCCAGCAGTGGATCTTCCTTTTACTCCACAGATACGCAGTATTTT.

The chain recombines TRBV30 with TRBJ1-5; a possible D gene is TRBD1 (5 bases). Germline V gives CDR1 GTSNPN, CDR2 SVGIG (reference sequence). The CDR3 covers 13 residues. Here the CDR3 reads CALGQGGNQPQHF. CDR3 DNA: TGTGCTTTGGGCCAGGGTGGCAATCAGCCCCAGCATTTT. The full variable domain, completed using reference TRBV30 and TRBJ1-5, is SQTIHQWPATLVQPVGSPLSLECTVEGTSNPNLYWYRQAAGRGLQLLFYSVGIGQISSEVPQNLSASRPQDRQFILSSKKLLLSDSGFYLCALGQGGNQPQHFGDGTRLSIL.

The chain recombines TRBV5-4 with TRBJ2-7, with 8 bases aligning to TRBD2. The CDR3 loop spans 14 amino acids. V gave up 4 bases and J gave up 0 bases; unmatched junction bases: 3. Per germline, CDR1 SGHNT and CDR2 YYREEE (reference sequence). This CDR3 reads CASSTGTSSYEQYF. CDR3 bases: TGTGCCAGCAGCACCGGGACTAGCTCCTACGAGCAGTACTTC.

The chain carries TRBV4-3 and TRBJ1-1; the D gene is possibly TRBD1 (5 bases). Trimming stripped 4 bases from V and 10 bases from J, with 13 bases between. The CDR3 loop spans 12 amino acids. Germline V gives CDR1 LGHNA, CDR2 YSLEER. This chain's CDR3 is CASSPTGGVAFF. For the CDR3, the DNA is TGCGCCAGCAGCCCCACAGGCGGTGTAGCTTTCTTT.

This sequence joins TRBV27 and TRBJ1-1; the D gene is possibly TRBD1 (5 bases). The CDR3 is 13 residues long. Germline V lookup: CDR1 MNHEY, CDR2 SMNVEV (reference sequence). Trimming cost V 3 bases and J 8 bases, with 13 bases left between them. The CDR3 sequence: CASSLGTGLEAFF. The CDR3 region has the DNA TGTGCCAGCAGTTTGGGCACAGGCTTAGAAGCTTTCTTT.

This rearrangement joins TRBV25-1 to TRBJ2-2; 9 bases map to TRBD1. The CDR3 has 17 residues. Losses at the gene ends were 3 bases for V and 3 bases for J; bases not matched to a gene: 8. CDR1 is MGHDK and CDR2 is SYGVNS in the germline V gene. For the CDR3, the DNA is TGTGCCAGCAGTGACCCCCGGACAGGGGCCTACACCGGGGAGCTGTTTTTT. This encodes CASSDPRTGAYTGELFF.

The chain links TRBV5-1 to TRBJ2-5, with 8 bases aligning to TRBD2. The J segment lost 5 bases and the V segment lost 7 bases, leaving 10 bases of the junction unmatched. Germline CDR1 and CDR2: SGHRS and YFSETQ. This CDR3 region has 14 residues. CDR3 in amino acids: CASSIGGAAETQYF. Written as DNA, the CDR3 is TGCGCCAGCTCCATCGGGGGGGCCGCCGAGACCCAGTACTTC. Full variable domain (remainder filled in from reference TRBV5-1 and TRBJ2-5): KAGVTQTPRYLIKTRGQQVTLSCSPISGHRSVSWYQQTPGQGLQFLFEYFSETQRNKGNFPGRFSGRQFSNSRSEMNVSTLELGDSALYLCASSIGGAAETQYFGPGTRLLVL.

This rearrangement joins TRBV6-2 or TRBV6-3 to TRBJ1-1, with 9 bases aligning to TRBD1. Trimming took 6 bases from V and 4 from J; bases not matched to a gene: 12. Germline-derived CDR1 and CDR2 are MNHEY and SVGEGT. This CDR3 comprises 16 residues. CDR3 coding DNA: TGTGCCAGCAGCGCAAAACAGGGGGCGGGTGGCACTGAAGCTTTCTTT. Translating it yields CASSAKQGAGGTEAFF.

The chain employs TRBV6-6 and TRBJ2-7; the D is unclear. This CDR3 is 13 amino acids long. Germline CDR1 is MNHNY and CDR2 is SVGAGI (reference sequence). The V end was cut by 2 bases, the J end by 5 bases, with 10 bases between. CDR3 bases: TGTGCCAGCAGTTACCTTGTAAGGAACGAGCAGTACTTC. Translated: CASSYLVRNEQYF.

This chain connects TRBV28 to TRBJ2-2, with unresolved D. The germline V and J ends were trimmed by 1 base and 13 bases, with 7 bases remaining between them. CDR1 is MDHEN, CDR2 SYDVKM, per germline. CDR3 length: 11 residues. The CDR3 nucleotides are TGTGCCAGCAGTTTATCACAGACGCTGTTTTTT. Amino acid sequence: CASSLSQTLFF.

CDR3 DNA: TGTGCCAGTTCTCACAGGGGACTGGGCTACGAGCAGTACTTC. The encoded protein is CASSHRGLGYEQYF. The rearrangement links TRBV19 to TRBJ2-7; possibly TRBD1 for D (7 bases). The CDR3 is 14 residues long. Looked up from germline, CDR1 is LNHDA and CDR2 is SQIVND (reference sequence). V lost 8 bases and J 3 bases, leaving 17 bases between the germline ends. Using reference TRBV19 and TRBJ2-7 for the parts outside the CDR3, the full variable domain is DGGITQSPKYLFRKEGQNVTLSCEQNLNHDAMYWYRQDPGQGLRLIYYSQIVNDFQKGDIAEGYSVSREKKESFPLTVTSAQKNPTAFYLCASSHRGLGYEQYFGPGTRLTVT.

V gene TRBV6-1 combines with J gene TRBJ1-1; D is ambiguous. This CDR3 has 13 residues. Per the germline V gene, CDR1 is MNHNS and CDR2 is SASEGT. V was trimmed by 0 bases and J by 1 base, leaving 3 bases between them. The CDR3 spells CASSEAGNTEAFF. CDR3 nucleotide sequence: TGTGCCAGCAGTGAAGCAGGGAACACTGAAGCTTTCTTT.

The rearrangement joins TRBV5-1 to TRBJ2-2, with 9 bases that match TRBD2. This CDR3 spans 15 amino acids. The germline CDR1 and CDR2 sequences are SGHRS and YFSETQ. V dropped 2 bases and J dropped 2; count of bases not matched to a gene: 1. DNA of the CDR3: TGCGCCAGCAGCTTTAGCGGGGGTAACACCGGGGAGCTGTTTTTT. Translating it yields CASSFSGGNTGELFF.

The chain uses TRBV29-1 and TRBJ2-3; no definite D call. V lost 3 bases, J lost 2 bases, and 12 bases lay in between. CDR1 SQVTM and CDR2 ANQGSEA come from the germline V gene. The CDR3 has 14 amino acids. CDR3 region: CSVEDGSPTDTQYF. DNA for the CDR3: TGCAGCGTTGAGGACGGTAGCCCCACAGATACGCAGTATTTT.

The rearrangement joins TRBV5-1 to TRBJ1-4; D is perhaps TRBD1 (5 bases). CDR1 and CDR2 (germline): SGHRS, YFSETQ. V was shortened by 2 bases and J by 4 bases, with 18 bases between the two germline ends. The CDR3 length is 17 residues. CDR3 nucleotides: TGCGCCAGCAGCTTTATCCCACGCGGGACGGATAATGAAAAACTGTTTTTT. Translated, it gives CASSFIPRGTDNEKLFF.

The chain joins TRBV5-1 to TRBJ2-3; D not resolved. The V end was cut by 0 bases, the J end by 3 bases, with 11 bases between. In germline, CDR1 is SGHRS, CDR2 YFSETQ. The CDR3 loop spans 15 amino acids. The CDR3 DNA is TGCGCCAGCAGCTTGGCAGTGCCACGTACAGATACGCAGTATTTT. Amino acid sequence: CASSLAVPRTDTQYF.

The V and J genes are TRBV6-5 and TRBJ2-2; D call uncertain. Trimming took off 2 bases at V and 2 bases at J, with 9 bases between the two ends. The CDR3 covers 15 residues. The germline CDR1 and CDR2 sequences are MNHEY and SVGAGI. This CDR3 reads CASSYATFNTGELFF. The CDR3 DNA reads as TGTGCCAGCAGTTACGCCACATTCAACACCGGGGAGCTGTTTTTT.

The J gene is TRBJ1-4, the V gene TRBV6-2 or TRBV6-3; unclear D gene. Looked up from germline, CDR1 is MNHEY and CDR2 is SVGEGT. Trimming removed 2 bases at V and 3 bases at J, with 7 bases between. The CDR3 length is 14 residues. In DNA, the CDR3 is TGTGCCAGCAGTTACACCGGTCCTAATGAAAAACTGTTTTTT. It specifies CASSYTGPNEKLFF.

The J gene is TRBJ1-2, the V gene TRBV28; 8 nucleotides align to TRBD1. The CDR3 is 13 residues long. V shed 4 bases and J 7 bases; nucleotides not matched to a gene: 5. Germline V gene data show CDR1 as MDHEN and CDR2 as SYDVKM. The CDR3 bases are TGTGCCAGCAGTTCTGGACAGGGCAGTGGCTACACCTTC. Encoded protein: CASSSGQGSGYTF.

The chain couples TRBV3-1 (or the pseudogene TRBV3-2) to TRBJ1-6; 8 positions match TRBD1. V shed 4 bases and J 7 bases; nucleotides not matched to a gene: 6. CDR3 size: 15 residues. Germline CDR1 is LGHDT and CDR2 is YNNKEL (reference sequence). In nucleotides, the CDR3 is TGTGCCAGCAGCCCAGGACAGGGATACAATTCACCCCTCCACTTT. It is translated as CASSPGQGYNSPLHF.